A selection of T cell receptor beta chains follows, all from one sample in a study of cytomegalovirus exposure and HLA in healthy donors. Clones were read by immunoSEQ multiplex PCR, and TCRdb kept only the in-frame ones, dropping some. In the table there are about 130,000 clones, approximately 80% of which are singletons. Sequences were obtained from PBMCs. The receptor source for this set is a man aged 30 to 39 in good health and CMV-seronegative. CDR3s include the opening cysteine and the closing phenylalanine or tryptophan. A D gene is named only where the DNA matches it firmly. Only some rows state a clone size, as once, few, many or a class for expanded clones.

j_call v_call d_call clone_size cdr3_nt cdr3_aa
TRBJ2-3 TRBV7-2 TRBD2 NA TGTGCCAGCAGCTTACCAAGGGGGCTAGCGGGAGGGGTCACAGGTACGCAGTATTTT CASSLPRGLAGGVTGTQYF
TRBJ1-1 TRBV7-2 NA few TGTGCCAGCAGCTTAGCGGCCTCCCTGAACACTGAAGCTTTCTTT CASSLAASLNTEAFF
TRBJ2-7 TRBV6-5 NA few TGTGCCAGCAGAAACCGGGGGTCGGACTCCGTCGAGCAGTACTTC CASRNRGSDSVEQYF
TRBJ2-2 TRBV14 TRBD1 NA TGTGCCAGCAGCCAAAGAGGGGGCTCGGACACCGGGGAGCTGTTTTTT CASSQRGGSDTGELFF
TRBJ2-3 TRBV11-3 NA NA TGTGCCAGCAGCTCGTCAGGTAGCACAGATACGCAGTATTTT CASSSSGSTDTQYF
TRBJ2-7 TRBV19 TRBD1 NA TGTGCCAGTAGTATTCCAGGACAGGGGACGTACGAGCAGTACTTC CASSIPGQGTYEQYF
TRBJ2-5 TRBV28 NA NA TGTGCCAGCGGCCCCTGGGCGGGCGGCTTAGAGACCCAGTACTTC CASGPWAGGLETQYF
TRBJ2-7 TRBV5-1 NA NA TGCGCCAGCAGCTTGGTTTCCAGGGCCTACGAGCAGTACTTC CASSLVSRAYEQYF
TRBJ1-4 TRBV10-1 NA few TGCGCCAGCAGGGACAAACATGAAAAACTGTTTTTT CASRDKHEKLFF
TRBJ2-5 TRBV7-8 TRBD1 NA TGTGCCAGCAGCTTGGACAGGAGACAAGAGACCCAGTACTTC CASSLDRRQETQYF
TRBJ2-3 TRBV30 NA NA TGTGCCTGGAGTGTCTTTACAACAGATACGCAGTATTTT CAWSVFTTDTQYF
TRBJ2-7 TRBV21-1 NA NA TGTGCCAGCAGCAACCCGGACACGGAAAAGGACGAGCAGTACTTC CASSNPDTEKDEQYF
TRBJ1-1 TRBV29-1 NA NA TGCAGCGTTGTTCTCAGGGACAAAGCTTTCTTT CSVVLRDKAFF
TRBJ1-4 TRBV6-5 NA NA TGTGCCAGCAGTTCCCAGGCAACTAATGAAAAACTGTTTTTT CASSSQATNEKLFF
TRBJ2-2 TRBV19 NA NA TGTGCCAGTAGTATTAGTAGCATTTCCGCCGGGGAGCTGTTTTTT CASSISSISAGELFF
TRBJ2-2 TRBV11-2 TRBD1 NA TGTGCCAGCAGCTTAAACCCGGGGACAGGGGGCGCCGGGGAGCTGTTTTTT CASSLNPGTGGAGELFF
TRBJ2-5 TRBV30 NA NA TGTGCCTGGGCGTCCGGGAATCCAGAGACCCAGTACTTC CAWASGNPETQYF
TRBJ2-6 TRBV5-6 TRBD1 few TGTGCCAGCAGCCCGTTCCGGACAGGGTTATTCGGGGCCAACGTCCTGACTTTC CASSPFRTGLFGANVLTF
TRBJ1-2 TRBV29-1 NA NA TGCAGCGTTGTGCGGTTGTATGGCTGCACCTTC CSVVRLYGCTF
TRBJ2-1 TRBV28 TRBD1 NA TGTGCCAGCAGTCTGCGTGGACAGGGCCTCAATGAGCAGTTCTTC CASSLRGQGLNEQFF
TRBJ2-1 TRBV5-1 NA NA TGCGCCAGCAGCTCCGGAGTGGATGAGCAGTTCTTC CASSSGVDEQFF
TRBJ1-1 TRBV7-2 NA few TGTGCCAGCAGCCGCGGGGGATTAAACACTGAAGCTTTCTTT CASSRGGLNTEAFF
TRBJ2-3 TRBV9 NA NA TGTGCCAGCAGCGACCCTAAAGGACTGTTCACAGATACGCAGTATTTT CASSDPKGLFTDTQYF
TRBJ2-3 TRBV29-1 NA NA TGCAGCGTTGAAGAGCGGTTCGGGACAGATACGCAGTATTTT CSVEERFGTDTQYF
TRBJ2-1 TRBV19 TRBD2 NA TGTGCCAGTAGTTTAGTAGCGGGAAGGGACTACAATGAGCAGTTCTTC CASSLVAGRDYNEQFF